This entry describes one T cell receptor beta chain. Its antigen is unknown. The data derive from a study of cytomegalovirus exposure and HLA in healthy donors. Study overall: The same platform was used for the 110 or so validation repertoires as for the approximately 730 first-cohort repertoires, as reported in a later analysis.

The V end lost 3 bases, the J end lost 1 base, and 10 bases lay between the germline ends. The CDR3 is 14 amino acids. Germline V gene sequence: CDR1 SGDLS, CDR2 YYNGEE. Data came from immunoSEQ multiplex PCR; TCRdb stores just in-frame clones and leaves some out. The table has roughly 200,000 clones, approximately 86% seen once. Notes on the study in general: In vitro work confirmed that a few CMV-associated chains recognize CMV antigens.

This TCR derives from a man aged 30 to 39 in good health and CMV-seropositive. The rearrangement joins TRBV9 to TRBJ1-1; weak D call: TRBD1 (6 bases). The sequencing sample was made of PBMCs. The DNA for the CDR3 is TGTGCCAGCAGCGGTGGACAGCGGAACACTGAAGCTTTCTTT. Its translation: CASSGGQRNTEAFF.